The 7 T cell receptor beta chains given below trace back to one sample, sequenced in a study of regulatory T cells in long-lasting Graves disease. The time point denotes: newly diagnosed GD, antithyroid drugs for less than 3 months. PBMC-extracted RNA yielded the TCR library. CDR3 regions were amplified by Arm-PCR using iRepertoire HTBI primers to build TCR beta libraries. TCRdb re-analysed the multiplex PCR reads in MiXCR, keeping a single row per CDR3 protein. In the table there are around 420,000 distinct CDR3 sequences, roughly 16% of which are singletons. Specimen: peripheral blood mononuclear cells (PBMCs), collected at new diagnosis, from a patient treated with antithyroid drugs. All receptors come from a female donor with Graves disease.

This clonotype was seen many times. V gene TRBV7-9 combines with J gene TRBJ2-1; 8 bases agree with TRBD1. V was clipped by 1 base and J by 7 bases; unmatched bases: 6. This CDR3 comprises 15 residues. Germline V gene lookup returns CDR1 SEHNR and CDR2 FQNEAQ (reference sequence). CDR3 amino acids: CASSLESRGRNEQFF. DNA of the CDR3: TGTGCCAGCAGCTTAGAATCCAGGGGGCGAAATGAGCAGTTCTTC.

CDR3 sequence (DNA): TGTGCCAGCAGTTGGACTAGCGGGAGGAGCACAGATACGCAGTATTTT. This sequence encodes CASSWTSGRSTDTQYF. This chain links TRBV28 with TRBJ2-3, with TRBD2 matching 14 bases. The length of the CDR3 is 16 residues. V dropped 4 bases and J dropped 0; count of bases not matched to a gene: 0. Germline V gene lookup returns CDR1 MDHEN and CDR2 SYDVKM.

In this sample, this clonotype turned up many times. The genes are TRBV7-2 and TRBJ2-3; TRBD1 matches 7 bases. The germline V gene has CDR1 SGHTA and CDR2 FQGNSA. The CDR3 is 17 residues long. The V and J ends lost 5 bases and 0 bases, in that order; junction bases with no gene match: 11. Here the CDR3 DNA reads TGTGCCAGCAGCATAGACAGGGCCGGTTACAGCACAGATACGCAGTATTTT. Its translation: CASSIDRAGYSTDTQYF.

The rearrangement uses TRBV27 and TRBJ2-7; 9 bases are shared with TRBD2. The V and J ends lost 6 bases and 1 base, in that order; junction bases with no gene match: 7. The CDR3 covers 15 residues. Germline loops: CDR1 MNHEY, CDR2 SMNVEV (reference sequence). The CDR3 region is CASSFTTSGSYEQYF. The CDR3 DNA reads TGTGCCAGCAGCTTTACGACTAGCGGATCCTACGAGCAGTACTTC.

This clonotype has at least ten counts. The genes are TRBV9 and TRBJ1-6; D perhaps matches TRBD1 (6 bases). Between the trimmed V and J ends, which lost 2 bases and 8 bases, there was a span of 11 bases. The CDR3 is 14 residues long. Germline CDR1 is SGDLS and CDR2 is YYNGEE. Here the CDR3 DNA reads TGTGCCAGCAGCGTCGGGGGGCTCGATTCACCCCTCCACTTT. Its protein is CASSVGGLDSPLHF.

This clonotype occurred many times. The gene calls are TRBV12-3 or TRBV12-4 and TRBJ1-1, with 7 bases identical to TRBD1. V lost 10 bases to trimming and J lost 0 bases; unmatched junction nucleotides: 11. CDR3 length equals 15 residues. Here the CDR3 reads CATQGGRSMNTEAFF. DNA of the CDR3: TGTGCCACTCAAGGGGGCAGGTCAATGAACACTGAAGCTTTCTTT.

At least ten counts were recorded for this clonotype. The chain recombines TRBV5-5 with TRBJ1-4, with D tentatively TRBD1 (5 bases). Germline CDR1 reads SGHKS; CDR2 reads YYEKEE (reference sequence). The CDR3 consists of 13 residues. V lost 3 bases and J lost 12, with 15 bases in between. The CDR3 here is CASSSTGGWELFF. CDR3 DNA sequence: TGTGCCAGCAGCTCCACCGGGGGGTGGGAACTGTTTTTT.